This T cell receptor beta chain was recorded in a study of shared clonotypes between healthy human individuals. Study observations and caveats: With four donors compared, 4% to 5% of naive CD4 clonotypes were shared. Clonotype sharing levels among donors were expected to vary with sequencing depth.

Memory CD4+ cells were the fraction left after CD45RA+ naive selection. Authors' data handling: Quality scores were absent from the junction-only immunoSEQ sequences, so filtering differed. Produced via immunoSEQ multiplex PCR; TCRdb's table is partial and in-frame only. V and J calls and clone size come straight from that table; D and trimming were deduced from the DNA. The profile covers 2 million to 2.5 million clones, with roughly 93% appearing a single time and roughly 0.36% taken by the ten largest. On this clone itself: What it binds is not known.

The CDR3 consists of 14 residues. Germline lookup yields CDR1 LNHNV and CDR2 YYDKDF (reference sequence). Trimming removed 0 bases at V and 5 bases at J, with 11 bases between. The source is a man younger than 30 in good health. Some clones in this sample may be carry-over from other donors' samples. Input material: naive CD4+ T cells from PBMCs. Subset noted: CD45RA+ positively selected. The chain combines TRBV15 with TRBJ2-7; the D is unclear. The CDR3 DNA reads as TGTGCCACCAGCAGAGATGTGTGGGGTAACGAGCAGTACTTC. This codes for CATSRDVWGNEQYF. The variable domain in full, completed from reference TRBV15 and TRBJ2-7, reads DAMVIQNPRYQVTQFGKPVTLSCSQTLNHNVMYWYQQKSSQAPKLLFHYYDKDFNNEADTPDNFQSRRPNTSFCFLDIRSPGLGDTAMYLCATSRDVWGNEQYFGPGTRLTVT.